The T cell receptor beta chain described here comes from a study of T cell repertoires in cytomegalovirus infection. Background on the study: Selection of CMV epitopes for the study included recently identified HLA-C-restricted and well-studied HLA-B-restricted ones. CMV infection together with matching HLA type was indicated by public TCR beta signatures. Regarding the study as a whole: Frequencies of public TCR beta families were cumulated, and this identified carriers of CMV plus the relevant HLA. The ex vivo response was dominated by HLA-C-restricted CMV-specific TCR beta clonotypes.

On this clonotype: The antigen is undetermined.

The germline V and J ends were trimmed by 3 bases and 0 bases, with 9 bases remaining between them. Germline loops: CDR1 SGHAT, CDR2 FQDESV (reference sequence). CDR3 length: 14 amino acids. TCRdb used MiXCR to reprocess the reads, holding one entry per CDR3 protein. The sample lists approximately 120,000 distinct CDR3 sequences, 32% occurring once. V and J are TRBV11-1 and TRBJ2-7, with D hard to call. The specimen comprised CD8+ T cells from cultured PBMCs, sampled from culture after CMV antigen stimulation. The receptor's source is a human donor in good health (CMV status not recorded). Some clones in this sample may be carry-over from other donors' samples. CDR3 DNA: TGTGCCAGCAGCTTTGCTGCCATCTCCTACGAGCAGTACTTC. Translation gives CASSFAAISYEQYF.